Shown below are 13 T cell receptor beta chains from a single sample sequenced in a study of blood T cells in healthy people across ages. Sample-barcoded 5' priming and a J-beta primer mix drove a second PCR of roughly 7 to 11 cycles. TCRdb re-called the 5' RACE reads through MiXCR, storing one row per CDR3 protein. The sample records roughly 680,000 distinct CDR3 sequences, more than 20% being singletons. The sequenced material came from blood. These receptors all come from a man in his sixties or seventies in good health.

This clonotype has only a few counts. The gene calls are TRBV9 and TRBJ2-1; TRBD1 matches 9 bases. With V trimmed by 0 bases and J by 0 bases, 13 bases remained unmatched. CDR1 and CDR2 from the germline V gene are SGDLS and YYNGEE. CDR3 size: 20 residues. CDR3 sequence: CASSVGGQGRTVSSYNEQFF. CDR3 in DNA: TGTGCCAGCAGCGTAGGAGGACAGGGGCGGACTGTGTCCTCCTACAATGAGCAGTTCTTC.

The V and J genes are TRBV4-3 and TRBJ1-4; perhaps TRBD1 as D (5 bases). V lost 0 bases, J lost 6 bases, and 8 bases lay in between. The CDR3 totals 14 residues. Germline CDR1 reads LGHNA; CDR2 reads YSLEER. The CDR3 is CASSQDFRDEKLFF. The DNA of the CDR3 is TGCGCCAGCAGCCAAGACTTCAGGGATGAAAAACTGTTTTTT.

This clonotype was observed at least ten times. The CDR3 here is CASSSGRAADTQYF. The CDR3, as DNA: TGTGCCAGCAGCTCAGGGAGGGCCGCAGATACGCAGTATTTT. The V call is TRBV7-2, the J call TRBJ2-3, with 7 bases aligning to TRBD2. The germline V gene has CDR1 SGHTA and CDR2 FQGNSA. V shed 4 bases and J 4 bases; nucleotides not matched to a gene: 5. The CDR3 is 14 residues long.

The table lists this clonotype with a few counts. The gene calls are TRBV29-1 and TRBJ2-7; no reliable D call. The CDR3 length is 10 residues. Germline CDR1 reads SQVTM; CDR2 reads ANQGSEA. Trimming took 5 bases from V and 7 from J, leaving 9 bases between them. The CDR3 DNA sequence: TGCAGCGTTAGAAATAGTGAGCAGTACTTC. As protein: CSVRNSEQYF.

As concerns this clonotype: A junction boundary mismatches the germline segment, possibly from a read error. The chain carries TRBV29-1 and TRBJ2-5; D uncertain. This CDR3 is 15 amino acids long. CDR1 is SQVTM and CDR2 is ANQGSEA in the germline V gene. CDR3 in DNA: TGCAGCGTCGAAGATGACCAGGCAGTAGGAGAGACCCAGTACTTC. Protein sequence: CSVEDDQAVGETQYF.

The DNA of the CDR3 is TGCAGCGTTGTGTGGAGGGAGACCCAGTACTTC. Encoded protein: CSVVWRETQYF. The chain has TRBV29-1 and TRBJ2-5; the D gene is possibly TRBD2 (5 bases). The V end was cut by 4 bases, the J end by 5 bases, with 8 bases between. Germline assignment: CDR1 SQVTM and CDR2 ANQGSEA. The CDR3 extends over 11 amino acids.

The chain recombines TRBV2 with TRBJ2-1, with 14 bases identical to TRBD2. Per the germline V gene, CDR1 is SNHLY and CDR2 is FYNNEI. The V segment lost 5 bases and the J segment 0 bases; nucleotides outside the gene matches: 15. The CDR3 is 21 amino acids. CDR3 protein: CASSPLGLAGVRESSYNEQFF. CDR3 nucleotides: TGTGCCAGCAGTCCTCTGGGACTAGCGGGAGTTAGGGAGAGCTCCTACAATGAGCAGTTCTTC.

This clonotype was found a few times. This chain connects TRBV9 to TRBJ2-2; no clear D. The CDR3 is 13 residues long. Germline CDR1 is SGDLS and CDR2 is YYNGEE. V shed 0 bases and J shed 9 bases, with 9 bases lying between them. Here the CDR3 reads CASSVDLARELFF. As DNA, the CDR3 is TGTGCCAGCAGCGTAGATCTGGCCCGGGAGCTGTTTTTT.

Concerning this clonotype: With a much larger clone just one base away, this may be a read error. The rearrangement joins TRBV5-1 to TRBJ2-6, with D hard to call. The CDR3 consists of 15 residues. V dropped 0 bases and J dropped 2 bases, with 6 bases sitting between them. CDR1 is SGHRS, CDR2 YFSETQ, per germline. The CDR3 DNA reads TGCGCCAGCAGCTTGGAGATAGCTGGGGCCAACGTCCTGACTTTC. Its protein is CASSLEIAGANVLTF.

Only a few counts were recorded for this clonotype. V is TRBV21-1 and J is TRBJ1-1. TRBV21-1 is termed a pseudogene. The CDR3 loop spans 17 amino acids. CDR3: CASSMGRRPPPNTEAFF. Here the CDR3 DNA reads TGTGCCAGCAGCATGGGCCGGCGTCCTCCTCCGAACACTGAAGCTTTCTTT.

This chain links TRBV5-1 with TRBJ2-1; D gene ambiguous. CDR1 is SGHRS and CDR2 is YFSETQ in the germline V gene. Deletions cut 7 bases from V and 1 base from J, with 9 bases between. CDR3 length: 13 amino acids. CDR3 nucleotide sequence: TGCGCCAGCTTAGGAGCATCCTACAATGAGCAGTTCTTC. It specifies CASLGASYNEQFF.

This clonotype has at least ten counts. This chain joins TRBV20-1 and TRBJ1-5, with a weak D call TRBD1 (6 bases). Germline lookup yields CDR1 DFQATT and CDR2 SNEGSKA (reference sequence). Trimming took 6 bases from V and 5 from J, leaving 14 bases between them. The CDR3 length is 13 residues. Here the CDR3 DNA reads TGCAGTGCGGAGGCGGGGGCGGATCAGCCCCAGCATTTT. This translates into CSAEAGADQPQHF.

The chain couples TRBV6-1 to TRBJ2-1, with 13 bases identical to TRBD2. Germline values: CDR1 MNHNS, CDR2 SASEGT. V lost 6 bases and J lost 5; bases outside the gene matches: 7. CDR3 length: 16 amino acids. CDR3 nucleotide sequence: TGTGCCAGCAGGGGAGTACTAGCGGGAGGGCACAATGAGCAGTTCTTC. Protein: CASRGVLAGGHNEQFF.